This T cell receptor beta chain derives from a study of T cells after yellow fever vaccination (dated by TCRdb to about 2019). Regarding the complete study: The SMART-Seq v4 Ultra Low Input RNA kit was used to prepare libraries from fractions with low cell numbers. To follow T-cell clones before and after both primary and booster YFV17D yellow fever vaccination, bulk TCR alpha and beta repertoires underwent longitudinal sequencing. Two healthy male donors, one aged 18 to 30 and one aged 30 to 40 years, were included in the cohort. Blood samples were taken at several timepoints before and after primary and secondary immunization, and bulk PBMC replicates and cell subsets were isolated. Here is what the overall study found, with its caveats: Because abundant contaminating clonotypes from the bulk population could be contained in FACS-sorted repertoires, computational filtering was required. Only two donors were included in the study, so the extent to which the findings can be generalized is limited. After the booster, most clones that had expanded after primary vaccination were detected again (around 95% of CD4 and more than 80% of CD8), suggesting broad maintenance of memory. A small share of clonotypes was detected in both CD4 and CD8 compartments, with the overlap likely arising from convergent recombination. Compared with the primary T-cell response, the secondary T-cell response was weaker but faster, peaking on day 5 rather than day 15.

The treatment or condition label, as the study defines it: live attenuated yellow fever vaccine strain. At each blood-draw timepoint, two biological replicates of bulk PBMCs were obtained. PBMCs were isolated from peripheral blood using a standard Ficoll-Paque protocol. RNA was extracted with TriZol from bulk PBMCs, CD4 and CD8 fractions, and dextramer-positive and dextramer-negative fractions. A note on this clonotype: Its cognate antigen has yet to be identified. No qualities accompany the bases; no much larger clone lies one base away.

Including cysteine and phenylalanine, the CDR3 has 15 amino acids. Only the CDR3 part of the read is kept: 45 bases, read in frame from the first base. V is cut by 5 bases and J by 3 bases, and the space between the germline ends is 17 bases. TCR cDNA was synthesized by 5'RACE template switching, through which a universal primer site and unique molecular identifiers were introduced. Priming of cDNA synthesis was performed from both the TCR alpha and TCR beta constant segments. Two PCR steps were used to amplify libraries, with sample barcodes and sequencing adapters being added in the second step. Sequencing of libraries was performed on Illumina HiSeq 2500 (2x100 bp) or NovaSeq (2x150 bp). Turning to the authors' computational methods: Reads were demultiplexed and collapsed into UMI consensus sequences with MIGEC, and V(D)J alignment was performed with MiXCR. Clonotypes responding to the vaccine were identified with edgeR on replicate PBMC samples, with the criteria of FDR below 0.01 and a log2 fold change above 5 up to day 15. CD4 or CD8 identity was assigned to each bulk clonotype according to whether the clonotype was present at higher abundance in the sequenced CD4 repertoire or the sequenced CD8 repertoire. The public reads were quality trimmed at Q25 with fastp and then assembled into clones with MiXCR by TCRdb, keeping productive beta chains. Under each unique CDR3 protein, matching rows form one entry showing the most common genes and DNA. TCRdb, rather than the study authors, made the V and J calls. In all, the sample holds approximately 550,000 distinct CDR3 sequences, and about 19% of those were seen once. The top ten clones comprise roughly an eighth of the sample.

This sequence was found in a man aged 25 to 40 who received the YFV17D yellow fever vaccine. The material was PBMCs, obtained 15 days after the yellow fever booster vaccination. The receptor chain draws on TRBV12-3 or TRBV12-4 and TRBJ2-7; perhaps TRBD2 is the D gene, with 5 bases matching. The nucleotide sequence reads TGTGCCAGCAGTCAGGTAGCGTCCAGACTCTACGAGCAGTACTTC. Translated, it reads CASSQVASRLYEQYF.